The 2 T cell receptor beta chains presented below share a single source sample, sequenced in a study of cytomegalovirus exposure and HLA in healthy donors. PCR used 60 Vbeta primers and 13 Jbeta primers. Profiled with immunoSEQ multiplex PCR; TCRdb holds only in-frame clones, not every one. The sample consists of over 150,000 clones, over 70% of them appearing once. Sequenced sample: PBMCs. Receptors were obtained from a man between 18 and 35 years old in good health and CMV-seropositive.

This clone has just a few counts. The chain joins TRBV6-1 to TRBJ2-7, with TRBD2 matching 13 bases. The CDR3 contains 16 residues. Losses at the gene ends were 4 bases for V and 4 bases for J; bases not matched to a gene: 7. Germline loops: CDR1 MNHNS, CDR2 SASEGT. The CDR3 protein is CASSGWTSGSFYEQYF. Written as DNA, the CDR3 is TGTGCCAGCAGTGGTTGGACTAGCGGGAGCTTTTACGAGCAGTACTTC.

CDR3 coding DNA: TGCGCCAGCAGCTTGGGTTCGACAGGGACTAACTATGGCTACACCTTC. Translation gives CASSLGSTGTNYGYTF. This chain joins TRBV5-1 and TRBJ1-2; 7 bases match TRBD1. V lost 0 bases, J lost 0 bases, and 5 bases stayed unmatched. This CDR3 comprises 16 residues. The germline gives CDR1 SGHRS, CDR2 YFSETQ. Full variable domain (missing parts from reference TRBV5-1 and TRBJ1-2): KAGVTQTPRYLIKTRGQQVTLSCSPISGHRSVSWYQQTPGQGLQFLFEYFSETQRNKGNFPGRFSGRQFSNSRSEMNVSTLELGDSALYLCASSLGSTGTNYGYTFGSGTRLTVV.